Listed below are T cell receptor beta chains from one sample, sequenced in a study of T cell responses to AZD1222 COVID-19 vaccine. Sequenced by immunoSEQ multiplex PCR; TCRdb stores in-frame clones only, minus some. The table counts more than 110,000 clones; about 2% lies in the top ten. Sequenced input: peripheral blood. These receptors all come from an adult in good health. Each CDR3 is given with its conserved first and last residue.

TRBV7-2	CASSPLGGGNTGELFF
TRBV7-8	CASSFRDRGIREQFF
TRBV28	CASSQWTGGRLNQPQHF
TRBV2	CASSEYSGTGISPLHF
TRBV5-4	CASSLQSRGLYEQYF
TRBV19	CASRQGVGYSNQPQHF
TRBV11-3	CASSLNGGEQYF
TRBV11-3	CASSLQSSGGEETQYF
TRBV3-1/TRBV3-2	CASSQGPGQGLEKLFF
TRBV30	CAWRPREVYGYTF
TRBV9	CASSLRDSLYNEQFF
TRBV3-1/TRBV3-2	CASSLLFGPGSYNEQFF
TRBV7-3	CASSPHSGTGELFF
TRBV6-6	CASQPPRRGSEQFF
TRBV5-4	CASSLTELAGSDTQYF
TRBV6-6	CASSYTDRYEQYF
TRBV27	CASSPRGRGGSDYGYTF
TRBV5-4	CASSSPTSGSQETQYF
TRBV4-3	CASSQEAGGSSYNSPLHF
TRBV6-5	CATRQGADSNQPQHF
TRBV5-1	CASKVDRGVEKLFF
TRBV6-5	CASTTGFGQPQHF
TRBV5-6	CASRPTKTNSPLHF
TRBV14	CASSLYRETEAFF
TRBV9	CASSVPGTDTQYF
TRBV7-2	CASGQLGGTDTQYF
TRBV18	CASSPGVRTDTQYF
TRBV27	CASSSPPATEAFF
TRBV7-9	CASSTLSNQPQHF
TRBV9	CASSRPGTGVGGSGNTIYF
TRBV27	CASSLGQNYGYTF
TRBV5-1	CASSLGTGSNEKLFF
TRBV19	CASSLTSGTGGSPLHF
TRBV3-1/TRBV3-2	CASSPPRDRPTRELFF
TRBV12-3/TRBV12-4	CASRSFPYGYTF
TRBV3-1/TRBV3-2	CASSQDPAVAGYTF
TRBV7-2	CASSLSNGNTIYF
TRBV13	CASSSRTGGASYEQYF
TRBV5-5	CASSPKEAGRSTDTQYF
TRBV2	CASRQDGRLGKLFF
TRBV25-1	CASSELGTGSFYGYTF